This TCR beta chain was observed in a study of T cell repertoires in cytomegalovirus infection. MiXCR, applied by TCRdb to the reads, yields one record per CDR3 protein. This sample has approximately 730,000 distinct CDR3 sequences, with 25% to 35% found just once. About this clonotype: Its specificity is unknown.

The sequencing here drew on cultured CD8+ T cells from PBMCs, taken from culture after CMV antigen stimulation. This receptor was identified in a human donor in good health (CMV status not recorded). Some clones in this sample may be carry-over from other donors' samples.

CDR3 sequence: CASSQDPGSPLHF. CDR3 DNA: TGTGCCAGCAGCCAAGACCCGGGGTCACCCCTCCACTTT. The chain combines TRBV4-2 with TRBJ1-6; unclear D gene. Germline lookup yields CDR1 LGHNA and CDR2 YNFKEQ. This CDR3 comprises 13 residues. V was shortened by 0 bases and J by 10 bases, with 7 bases between the two germline ends.